Following are 24 T cell receptor beta chains from one sample sequenced in a study of T cell changes during pregnancy in multiple sclerosis. Assay used: immunoSEQ multiplex PCR; TCRdb lists only in-frame clones, some missing. The sample records roughly 64,000 clones, about nine tenths being singletons. Specimen: peripheral blood, collected in the second trimester of pregnancy. The receptor source for this set is a female donor with multiple sclerosis, enrolled in a pregnancy study.

This chain connects TRBV19 to TRBJ1-3; 10 bases line up with TRBD1. Germline assignment: CDR1 LNHDA and CDR2 SQIVND (reference sequence). CDR3 length equals 17 residues. Trimming took 6 bases from V and 1 from J; bases not matched to a gene: 9. This CDR3 is CASSPTGGISSGNTIYF. The DNA for the CDR3 is TGTGCCAGTAGCCCGACAGGGGGCATTTCATCTGGAAACACCATATATTTT.

The chain is built from TRBV4-2 and TRBJ1-1; D may be TRBD1 (5 bases). V lost 2 bases to trimming and J lost 1 base, with 8 bases between them. Germline values: CDR1 LGHNA, CDR2 YNFKEQ. The CDR3 runs to 14 residues. This CDR3 reads CASSQTGENTEAFF. The CDR3 DNA is TGTGCCAGCAGCCAAACAGGTGAGAACACTGAAGCTTTCTTT.

Here the CDR3 reads CASSPSLGQVLYEQYF. DNA for the CDR3: TGTGCCAGCAGCCCTAGCCTTGGACAGGTTCTCTACGAGCAGTACTTC. The V call is TRBV7-9, the J call TRBJ2-7, with 7 positions matching TRBD1. Germline trimming cut 5 bases from V and 3 bases from J; bases unmatched to any gene: 13. Germline V lookup: CDR1 SEHNR, CDR2 FQNEAQ (reference sequence). This CDR3 has 16 residues.

The rearrangement joins TRBV2 to TRBJ1-5, with D perhaps matching TRBD1 (5 bases). V lost 10 bases and J 7 bases, leaving 14 bases between the germline ends. Germline V gene sequence: CDR1 SNHLY, CDR2 FYNNEI. The CDR3 totals 12 residues. In DNA, the CDR3 is TGTGCCAAAGGGCAGGGTAACCAGCCCCAGCATTTT. Its translation: CAKGQGNQPQHF.

The chain uses TRBV7-2 and TRBJ2-5; TRBD1 matches 10 bases. Germline V CDR1 and CDR2: SGHTA, FQGNSA. V dropped 5 bases and J dropped 3; count of bases not matched to a gene: 3. The CDR3 spans 14 residues. The CDR3 nucleotides are TGTGCCAGCAGCCGGGACAGGGGAAAAGAGACCCAGTACTTC. It is translated as CASSRDRGKETQYF.

In this sample, this clone turned up once. The gene calls are TRBV15 and TRBJ2-7; D possibly corresponds to TRBD2 (6 bases). Germline CDR1 and CDR2: LNHNV and YYDKDF (reference sequence). The CDR3 runs to 14 residues. Trimming took off 0 bases at V and 7 bases at J, with 13 bases between the two ends. This CDR3 reads CATSRDRDFGEQYF. The CDR3 DNA sequence: TGTGCCACCAGCAGAGATCGGGACTTTGGAGAGCAGTACTTC.

The CDR3 nucleotides read TGTGCCAGCAAGCGGGCCAGGGGGGACTATGGCTACACCTTC. It specifies CASKRARGDYGYTF. The chain has TRBV9 and TRBJ1-2; 7 nucleotides match TRBD1. This CDR3 is built from 14 residues. J was trimmed by 3 bases and V by 6 bases; bases with no gene match: 8. Germline V gene sequence: CDR1 SGDLS, CDR2 YYNGEE.

CDR3 bases: TGCGCCAGCAGCTCCCGGGACAGTAAAGAGACCCAGTACTTC. It codes for CASSSRDSKETQYF. The rearrangement uses TRBV5-1 and TRBJ2-5; 7 bases are shared with TRBD1. Germline CDR1 is SGHRS and CDR2 is YFSETQ. The CDR3 contains 14 residues. J was trimmed by 3 bases and V by 3 bases; bases with no gene match: 5.

V is TRBV30 and J is TRBJ2-5, with D uncertain. V lost 0 bases and J lost 4, with 3 bases in between. CDR3 size: 11 residues. Germline V gene lookup returns CDR1 GTSNPN and CDR2 SVGIG (reference sequence). The CDR3 is CAWSVLETQYF. As DNA, the CDR3 is TGTGCCTGGAGTGTACTAGAGACCCAGTACTTC.

The J gene is TRBJ2-7, the V gene TRBV6-6, with TRBD1 identical over 7 bases. After removal of 7 bases from V and 3 bases from J, the junction contained 9 bases not matched to a gene. In germline, CDR1 is MNHNY, CDR2 SVGAGI (reference sequence). The length of the CDR3 is 14 residues. The CDR3 coding sequence is TGTGCCAGCACCTTATCCGGGACAGACTACGAGCAGTACTTC. It yields the protein CASTLSGTDYEQYF.

The genes are TRBV28 and TRBJ1-2; 7 nucleotides line up with TRBD1. V lost 6 bases to trimming and J lost 7 bases; unmatched junction nucleotides: 8. Germline-derived CDR1 and CDR2 are MDHEN and SYDVKM. CDR3 size: 13 residues. CDR3 in DNA: TGTGCCAGCAGCTCCGACAGGGCAGGTGGCTACACCTTC. It specifies CASSSDRAGGYTF.

The rearrangement links TRBV5-4 to TRBJ2-5; 7 bases are shared with TRBD2. The V segment lost 6 bases and the J segment 5 bases; nucleotides outside the gene matches: 16. The CDR3 has 16 amino acids. Germline CDR1 reads SGHNT; CDR2 reads YYREEE (reference sequence). CDR3 sequence (DNA): TGTGCCAGCACGAAGGTTGCGGGGGTCGCGGGGGAGACCCAGTACTTC. It specifies CASTKVAGVAGETQYF.

J is TRBJ1-1 and V is TRBV29-1, with 9 bases that match TRBD1. The V gene end was trimmed by 7 bases and the J gene end by 5 bases; junction bases not matched to a gene: 8. Per germline, CDR1 SQVTM and CDR2 ANQGSEA. This CDR3 region has 13 residues. The CDR3 bases are TGCAGCGCTCGGGACAGGGTACGAACTGAAGCTTTCTTT. This codes for CSARDRVRTEAFF. Based on the CDR3 plus reference TRBV29-1 and TRBJ1-1, the full variable domain is SAVISQKPSRDICQRGTSLTIQCQVDSQVTMMFWYRQQPGQSLTLIATANQGSEATYESGFVIDKFPISRPNLTFSTLTVSNMSPEDSSIYLCSARDRVRTEAFFGQGTRLTVV.

V and J are TRBV19 and TRBJ2-7; tentative D call: TRBD2 (6 bases). This CDR3 has 16 amino acids. Trimming removed 3 bases at V and 0 bases at J, with 15 bases between. Germline-derived CDR1 and CDR2 are LNHDA and SQIVND (reference sequence). Here the CDR3 reads CASSIGRGLSSYEQYF. The CDR3 bases are TGTGCCAGTAGTATCGGACGGGGGTTGAGCTCCTACGAGCAGTACTTC. The complete variable domain, with remaining parts taken from reference TRBV19 and TRBJ2-7, reads DGGITQSPKYLFRKEGQNVTLSCEQNLNHDAMYWYRQDPGQGLRLIYYSQIVNDFQKGDIAEGYSVSREKKESFPLTVTSAQKNPTAFYLCASSIGRGLSSYEQYFGPGTRLTVT.

The V and J genes are TRBV9 and TRBJ2-5; 7 positions match TRBD1. The J segment lost 2 bases and the V segment lost 3 bases, leaving 4 bases of the junction unmatched. The germline V gene encodes CDR1 SGDLS and CDR2 YYNGEE. The CDR3 contains 14 residues. CDR3 protein: CASSAGQKQETQYF. CDR3 sequence (DNA): TGTGCCAGCAGCGCGGGACAGAAACAAGAGACCCAGTACTTC.

V usage is TRBV9 and J usage is TRBJ1-1; TRBD1 is a possible D gene (6 bases). The germline V gene has CDR1 SGDLS and CDR2 YYNGEE. V was pared by 4 bases and J by 11 bases, with 21 bases between. The CDR3 is 14 amino acids. The CDR3 DNA follows: TGTGCCAGCAGCCCCAAGATGGACCTTAGGGGGGCTTTCTTT. This sequence encodes CASSPKMDLRGAFF.

CDR3 sequence reads: CASSPGTDTDTQYF. The CDR3 DNA follows: TGTGCCAGCAGTCCCGGGACAGATACAGATACGCAGTATTTT. The chain is built from TRBV6-4 and TRBJ2-3, with TRBD1 matching over 7 bases. V shed 5 bases, J shed 3 bases, and the junction held 5 bases outside the gene matches. From germline, CDR1 is MRHNA and CDR2 SNTAGT. CDR3 length: 14 residues.

This clone was seen a handful of times. This chain connects TRBV7-2 to TRBJ1-1; D perhaps matches TRBD1 (5 bases). There are 15 residues in the CDR3. Trimming took 5 bases from V and 4 from J, leaving 17 bases between them. In germline, CDR1 is SGHTA, CDR2 FQGNSA. The CDR3 region is CASSIRGGEFTEAFF. CDR3 nucleotide sequence: TGTGCCAGCAGCATCCGAGGAGGGGAGTTCACTGAAGCTTTCTTT.

J is TRBJ2-1 and V is TRBV5-1; 8 bases map to TRBD2. V trimming: 2 bases; J trimming: 4 bases; junction bases outside the gene matches: 8. CDR1 and CDR2 (germline): SGHRS, YFSETQ. This CDR3 is 16 amino acids long. CDR3 bases: TGCGCCAGCAGCTTAGGTTGGAGCGGGGGATACAATGAGCAGTTCTTC. Translated: CASSLGWSGGYNEQFF.

The genes are TRBV5-1 and TRBJ2-1; 13 bases align to TRBD2. Per the germline V gene, CDR1 is SGHRS and CDR2 is YFSETQ. The CDR3 extends over 16 amino acids. Trimming cost V 3 bases and J 5 bases; bases outside gene matches: 5. The CDR3 DNA reads TGCGCCAGCAGCTCAACTAGCGGGGGGGGCCACAATGAGCAGTTCTTC. Encoded protein: CASSSTSGGGHNEQFF.

The chain joins TRBV2 to TRBJ2-5; no reliable D call. Between the trimmed V and J ends, which lost 2 bases and 1 base, there was a span of 5 bases. CDR3 length: 13 amino acids. Germline loops: CDR1 SNHLY, CDR2 FYNNEI. Here the CDR3 reads CASSERLQETQYF. CDR3 nucleotide sequence: TGTGCCAGCAGTGAACGACTCCAAGAGACCCAGTACTTC.

The rearrangement links TRBV14 to TRBJ2-5; 7 nucleotides agree with TRBD1. The CDR3 has 16 amino acids. The germline V gene encodes CDR1 SGHDN and CDR2 FVKESK. The V segment lost 0 bases and the J segment 3 bases; nucleotides outside the gene matches: 7. This CDR3 is CASSQETGWIEETQYF. In nucleotides, the CDR3 is TGTGCCAGCAGCCAAGAGACAGGGTGGATCGAAGAGACCCAGTACTTC. Based on the CDR3 plus reference TRBV14 and TRBJ2-5, the full variable domain is EAGVTQFPSHSVIEKGQTVTLRCDPISGHDNLYWYRRVMGKEIKFLLHFVKESKQDESGMPNNRFLAERTGGTYSTLKVQPAELEDSGVYFCASSQETGWIEETQYFGPGTRLLVL.

V gene TRBV7-2 combines with J gene TRBJ1-3; no clear D gene. Germline lookup yields CDR1 SGHTA and CDR2 FQGNSA. The CDR3 loop spans 15 amino acids. Trimming shortened V by 2 bases and J by 0 bases, and 8 bases separated the two germline ends. CDR3 nucleotides: TGTGCCAGCAGCTTAATACAGAGCTCTGGAAACACCATATATTTT. Its protein product is CASSLIQSSGNTIYF.

This clone was recorded only once. The chain uses TRBV10-3 and TRBJ2-7; TRBD1 matches 12 bases. With V trimmed by 4 bases and J by 7 bases, 8 bases remained unmatched. The CDR3 is 15 amino acids. Germline V gene sequence: CDR1 ENHRY, CDR2 SYGVKD. This CDR3 is CAISGGGQGATEQYF. The CDR3 DNA sequence: TGTGCCATCAGTGGTGGGGGACAGGGGGCGACGGAGCAGTACTTC.